These T cell receptor beta chains were read from a single sample in a study of shared T cell receptors in the human thymus. The assay was immunoSEQ multiplex PCR, and TCRdb's table has in-frame clones only and misses some. The profile shows roughly 500,000 clones, 75% to 80% of them singletons. These data are also associated with another study on human thymus T cells.

Material: thymocytes. The origin of the receptors is a boy younger than two with a congenital heart defect. CDR3s include the opening cysteine and the closing phenylalanine or tryptophan. Fields, in order: J gene, CDR3 length, D gene, V gene, clone size, CDR3 protein, CDR3 DNA. A D gene is named only where the DNA matches it firmly. Only some rows state a clone size, as once, few, many or a class for expanded clones.

J: TRBJ2-5; length: 18; D: TRBD1; V: TRBV10-3; size: .; CDR3: CAISEPTDPGQGMETQYF; DNA: TGTGCCATCAGTGAGCCTACTGATCCGGGACAGGGTATGGAGACCCAGTACTTC
J: TRBJ1-2; length: 19; D: .; V: TRBV11-2; size: .; CDR3: CASSLASKGQPVSNYGYTF; DNA: TGTGCCAGCAGCTTAGCCTCAAAAGGACAGCCAGTATCTAACTATGGCTACACCTTC
J: TRBJ2-7; length: 15; D: .; V: TRBV11-1; size: .; CDR3: CASSFGRGGNYEQYF; DNA: TGTGCCAGCAGCTTCGGGCGAGGGGGAAACTACGAGCAGTACTTC
J: TRBJ2-5; length: 17; D: TRBD2; V: TRBV7-8; size: .; CDR3: CASSLPRTSGRGETQYF; DNA: TGTGCCAGCAGCTTACCACGGACTAGCGGGAGGGGCGAGACCCAGTACTTC
J: TRBJ2-5; length: 15; D: TRBD1; V: TRBV6-1; size: .; CDR3: CASSERQGAEETQYF; DNA: TGTGCCAGCAGTGAACGACAGGGGGCGGAAGAGACCCAGTACTTC
J: TRBJ2-3; length: 17; D: .; V: TRBV12-5; size: .; CDR3: CASGLVLHGNSTDTQYF; DNA: TGTGCTAGTGGTTTGGTACTCCACGGTAATAGCACAGATACGCAGTATTTT
J: TRBJ2-7; length: 14; D: .; V: TRBV27; size: .; CDR3: CASGARDWPYEQYF; DNA: TGTGCCAGCGGCGCACGGGACTGGCCCTACGAGCAGTACTTC
J: TRBJ1-1; length: 15; D: .; V: TRBV29-1; size: .; CDR3: CSVETRQIMNTEAFF; DNA: TGCAGCGTTGAAACTCGACAGATCATGAACACTGAAGCTTTCTTT
J: TRBJ2-1; length: 15; D: .; V: TRBV27; size: once; CDR3: CASWRKGEPHNEQFF; DNA: TGTGCCAGTTGGCGGAAGGGAGAGCCCCACAATGAGCAGTTCTTC
J: TRBJ2-3; length: 16; D: TRBD2; V: TRBV5-1; size: once; CDR3: CASRPGLAGVADTQYF; DNA: TGCGCCAGCAGGCCGGGACTAGCGGGAGTTGCAGATACGCAGTATTTT
J: TRBJ2-7; length: 15; D: .; V: TRBV18; size: .; CDR3: CASSPQFFGLGEQYF; DNA: TGTGCCAGCTCACCCCAGTTTTTCGGACTGGGTGAGCAGTACTTC
J: TRBJ2-2; length: 15; D: .; V: TRBV28; size: .; CDR3: CASSLTLASTGELFF; DNA: TGTGCCAGCAGTTTAACCCTAGCGTCCACCGGGGAGCTGTTTTTT
J: TRBJ1-5; length: 15; D: TRBD1; V: TRBV6-5; size: .; CDR3: CASTEPDRAAQPQHF; DNA: TGTGCCAGCACCGAACCCGACAGGGCGGCTCAGCCCCAGCATTTT
J: TRBJ2-1; length: 12; D: .; V: TRBV7-9; size: .; CDR3: CASSLLAHEQFF; DNA: TGTGCCAGCAGCTTACTAGCCCATGAGCAGTTCTTC
J: TRBJ2-1; length: 17; D: TRBD1; V: TRBV5-1; size: .; CDR3: CASSLSRFGQVGNEQFF; DNA: TGCGCCAGCAGCTTGAGCCGATTCGGACAGGTTGGCAATGAGCAGTTCTTC
J: TRBJ2-7; length: 15; D: .; V: TRBV7-9; size: .; CDR3: CASSFVVGKSYEQYF; DNA: TGTGCCAGCAGTTTCGTCGTGGGCAAGAGCTACGAGCAGTACTTC
J: TRBJ1-1; length: 15; D: .; V: TRBV25-1; size: .; CDR3: CASSEEAGVNTEAFF; DNA: TGTGCCAGCAGTGAGGAGGCAGGGGTGAACACTGAAGCTTTCTTT
J: TRBJ1-4; length: 15; D: TRBD1; V: TRBV14; size: .; CDR3: CASSPSDRVSEKLFF; DNA: TGTGCCAGCAGCCCCTCAGACAGGGTTAGTGAAAAACTGTTTTTT
J: TRBJ2-3; length: 16; D: TRBD2; V: TRBV5-4; size: .; CDR3: CASSTPKREGPDTQYF; DNA: TGTGCCAGCAGCACCCCGAAGCGGGAGGGCCCAGATACGCAGTATTTT
J: TRBJ2-1; length: 16; D: .; V: TRBV4-1; size: .; CDR3: CASSQDLAGDYNEQFF; DNA: TGCGCCAGCAGCCAAGATTTGGCAGGGGACTACAATGAGCAGTTCTTC
J: TRBJ2-7; length: 11; D: .; V: TRBV28; size: few; CDR3: CASSSLYEQYF; DNA: TGTGCCAGCAGTTCCCTCTACGAGCAGTACTTC
J: TRBJ1-1; length: 15; D: .; V: TRBV10-3; size: .; CDR3: CAISPRSWGDTEAFF; DNA: TGTGCCATCAGTCCGAGGTCGTGGGGGGACACTGAAGCTTTCTTT
J: TRBJ1-3; length: 17; D: .; V: TRBV4-1; size: .; CDR3: CASSQQYQGSSGNTIYF; DNA: TGCGCCAGCAGCCAACAATACCAGGGTAGCTCTGGAAACACCATATATTTT
J: TRBJ2-2; length: 14; D: .; V: TRBV15; size: .; CDR3: CATTRGGYTGELFF; DNA: TGTGCCACCACGAGGGGAGGATATACCGGGGAGCTGTTTTTT
J: TRBJ1-1; length: 15; D: .; V: TRBV27; size: .; CDR3: CASSPRGAGNTEAFF; DNA: TGTGCCAGCAGTCCCCGGGGGGCGGGGAACACTGAAGCTTTCTTT
J: TRBJ1-5; length: 13; D: .; V: TRBV18; size: .; CDR3: CASSPSPNQPQHF; DNA: TGTGCCAGCTCACCATCCCCGAATCAGCCCCAGCATTTT
J: TRBJ2-3; length: 17; D: TRBD2; V: TRBV5-1; size: .; CDR3: CASSSRLPSGSRDTQYF; DNA: TGCGCCAGCAGCTCTCGCCTTCCTAGCGGGAGTAGGGATACGCAGTATTTT
J: TRBJ2-5; length: 15; D: TRBD2; V: TRBV10-2; size: .; CDR3: CASSMASGSQETQYF; DNA: TGCGCCAGCAGTATGGCTAGCGGGAGCCAAGAGACCCAGTACTTC
J: TRBJ2-7; length: 13; D: .; V: TRBV18; size: .; CDR3: CASSRRQDYEQYF; DNA: TGTGCCAGCTCACGAAGGCAGGACTACGAGCAGTACTTC
J: TRBJ2-7; length: 12; D: .; V: TRBV10-2; size: few; CDR3: CASRDRVYEQYF; DNA: TGCGCCAGCAGAGACAGAGTCTACGAGCAGTACTTC
J: TRBJ2-3; length: 14; D: .; V: TRBV5-1; size: once; CDR3: CASSDRQDTDTQYF; DNA: TGCGCCAGCAGCGATCGACAGGACACAGATACGCAGTATTTT
J: TRBJ1-2; length: 14; D: .; V: TRBV13; size: once; CDR3: CASSCSRVNYGYTF; DNA: TGTGCCAGCAGCTGCTCCAGGGTAAACTATGGCTACACCTTC
J: TRBJ2-7; length: 18; D: TRBD2; V: TRBV27; size: .; CDR3: CASSLLGLAGDRSYEQYF; DNA: TGTGCCAGCAGTTTATTGGGTCTAGCGGGAGATCGCTCCTACGAGCAGTACTTC
J: TRBJ2-7; length: 13; D: TRBD1; V: TRBV2; size: .; CDR3: CASPGQGADEQYF; DNA: TGTGCCAGCCCGGGACAGGGGGCTGACGAGCAGTACTTC
J: TRBJ2-7; length: 13; D: TRBD1; V: TRBV19; size: .; CDR3: CASSTTGEREQYF; DNA: TGTGCCAGTAGTACTACAGGGGAGCGCGAGCAGTACTTC
J: TRBJ2-6; length: 18; D: .; V: TRBV7-2; size: .; CDR3: CASSLTDPPLSGANVLTF; DNA: TGTGCCAGCAGCTTGACAGACCCACCTCTCTCTGGGGCCAACGTCCTGACTTTC
J: TRBJ1-2; length: 17; D: TRBD1; V: TRBV27; size: .; CDR3: CASSLSPPTGVDYGYTF; DNA: TGTGCCAGCAGTTTATCGCCCCCCACAGGGGTAGACTATGGCTACACCTTC
J: TRBJ2-7; length: 16; D: TRBD2; V: TRBV12-5; size: .; CDR3: CASGLVRTSRGYEQYF; DNA: TGTGCTAGTGGTTTGGTACGGACTAGCCGAGGATACGAGCAGTACTTC
J: TRBJ2-1; length: 9; D: .; V: TRBV29-1; size: .; CDR3: CSVPDEQFF; DNA: TGCAGCGTTCCCGATGAGCAGTTCTTC
J: TRBJ2-3; length: 14; D: TRBD2; V: TRBV6-5; size: .; CDR3: CASSLAESTDTQYF; DNA: TGTGCCAGCAGCCTAGCGGAAAGCACAGATACGCAGTATTTT
J: TRBJ2-1; length: 14; D: TRBD2; V: TRBV19; size: .; CDR3: CASSGLAGYNEQFF; DNA: TGTGCCAGTAGTGGACTAGCGGGATACAATGAGCAGTTCTTC
J: TRBJ1-2; length: 16; D: .; V: TRBV5-1; size: .; CDR3: CASSSHPQIVNYGYTF; DNA: TGCGCCAGCAGCTCCCACCCCCAGATCGTTAACTATGGCTACACCTTC
J: TRBJ1-4; length: 14; D: .; V: TRBV28; size: few; CDR3: CASSPQGISEKLFF; DNA: TGTGCCAGCAGTCCCCAGGGAATCAGTGAAAAACTGTTTTTT
J: TRBJ2-3; length: 16; D: TRBD2; V: TRBV10-3; size: .; CDR3: CAIKGLAGDGTDTQYF; DNA: TGTGCCATCAAAGGACTAGCGGGAGACGGCACAGATACGCAGTATTTT
J: TRBJ2-1; length: 16; D: TRBD2; V: TRBV9; size: once; CDR3: CASSPTTSGDYNEQFF; DNA: TGTGCCAGCAGCCCGACGACTAGCGGGGACTACAATGAGCAGTTCTTC
J: TRBJ2-4; length: 15; D: .; V: TRBV6-1; size: .; CDR3: CASSEVGGAKNIQYF; DNA: TGTGCCAGCAGTGAGGTTGGCGGAGCCAAAAACATTCAGTACTTC
J: TRBJ1-2; length: 13; D: TRBD1; V: TRBV10-1; size: .; CDR3: CASSPDRAGGYTF; DNA: TGCGCCAGCAGCCCCGACAGGGCGGGTGGCTACACCTTC
J: TRBJ2-1; length: 12; D: .; V: TRBV15; size: .; CDR3: CATSASFNEQFF; DNA: TGTGCCACCAGCGCGTCGTTCAATGAGCAGTTCTTC
J: TRBJ2-1; length: 20; D: .; V: TRBV28; size: few; CDR3: CASSFWTGGSLLAGYNEQFF; DNA: TGTGCCAGCAGTTTTTGGACAGGGGGTAGTTTACTAGCGGGATACAATGAGCAGTTCTTC
J: TRBJ2-7; length: 13; D: TRBD1; V: TRBV6-1; size: few; CDR3: CASSERGPHEQYF; DNA: TGTGCCAGCAGTGAAAGGGGGCCCCACGAGCAGTACTTC
J: TRBJ2-7; length: 13; D: .; V: TRBV7-2; size: .; CDR3: CASSRDFTYEQYF; DNA: TGTGCCAGCAGCCGGGACTTCACCTACGAGCAGTACTTC
J: TRBJ2-6; length: 16; D: TRBD1; V: TRBV30; size: .; CDR3: CAWTTGGISGANVLTF; DNA: TGTGCCTGGACCACAGGGGGGATCTCTGGGGCCAACGTCCTGACTTTC
J: TRBJ1-1; length: 15; D: .; V: TRBV6-1; size: few; CDR3: CASSDSGSMNTEAFF; DNA: TGTGCCAGCAGTGATTCGGGGTCCATGAACACTGAAGCTTTCTTT